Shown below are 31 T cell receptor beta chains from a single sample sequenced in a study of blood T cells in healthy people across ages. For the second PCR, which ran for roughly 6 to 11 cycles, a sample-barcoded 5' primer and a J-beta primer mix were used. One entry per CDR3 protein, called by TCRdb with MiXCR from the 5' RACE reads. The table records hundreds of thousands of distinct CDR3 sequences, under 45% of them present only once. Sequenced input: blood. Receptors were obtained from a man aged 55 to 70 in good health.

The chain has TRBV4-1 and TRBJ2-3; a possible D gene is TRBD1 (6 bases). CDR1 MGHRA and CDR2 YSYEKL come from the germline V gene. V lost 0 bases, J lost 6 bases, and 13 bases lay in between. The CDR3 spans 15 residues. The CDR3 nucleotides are TGCGCCAGCAGCCAAGATAGGGGGATCACGGATACGCAGTATTTT. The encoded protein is CASSQDRGITDTQYF.

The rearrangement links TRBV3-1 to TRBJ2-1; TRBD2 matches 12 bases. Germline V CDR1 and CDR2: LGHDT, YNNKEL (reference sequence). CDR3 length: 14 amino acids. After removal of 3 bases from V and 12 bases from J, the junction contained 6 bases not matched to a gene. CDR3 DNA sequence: TGTGCCAGCAGCCAGACTAGCGGGGGCCGGGGGCAGTTCTTC. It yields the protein CASSQTSGGRGQFF.

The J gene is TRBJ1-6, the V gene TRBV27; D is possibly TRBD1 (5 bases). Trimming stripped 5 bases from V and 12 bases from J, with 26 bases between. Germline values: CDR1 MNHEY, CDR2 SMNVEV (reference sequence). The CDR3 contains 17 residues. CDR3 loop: CASSPTRPGPTPLPLHF. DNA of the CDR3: TGTGCCAGCAGTCCAACACGACCGGGACCCACGCCATTACCCCTCCACTTT.

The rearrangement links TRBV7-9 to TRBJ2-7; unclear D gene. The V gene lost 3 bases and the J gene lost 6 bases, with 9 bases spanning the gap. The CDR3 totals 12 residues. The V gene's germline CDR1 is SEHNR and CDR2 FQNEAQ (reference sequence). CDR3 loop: CASSFPAREQYF. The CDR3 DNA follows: TGTGCCAGCAGCTTCCCCGCCCGCGAGCAGTACTTC.

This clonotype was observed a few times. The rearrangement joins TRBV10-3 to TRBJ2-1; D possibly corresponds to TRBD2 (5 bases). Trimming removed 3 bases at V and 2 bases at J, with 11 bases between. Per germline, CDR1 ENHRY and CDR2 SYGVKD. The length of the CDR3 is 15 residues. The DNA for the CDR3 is TGTGCCATCAGTGACCCAGCGGAAACCTACAATGAGCAGTTCTTC. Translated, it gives CAISDPAETYNEQFF.

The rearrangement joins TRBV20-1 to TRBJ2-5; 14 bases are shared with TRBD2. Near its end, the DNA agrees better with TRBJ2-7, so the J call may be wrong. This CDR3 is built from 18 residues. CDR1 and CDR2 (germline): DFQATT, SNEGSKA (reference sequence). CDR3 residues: CSAPTTSGGATGSGEQYF. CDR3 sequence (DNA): TGCAGTGCTCCCACGACTAGCGGGGGGGCCACAGGATCTGGCGAGCAGTACTTC.

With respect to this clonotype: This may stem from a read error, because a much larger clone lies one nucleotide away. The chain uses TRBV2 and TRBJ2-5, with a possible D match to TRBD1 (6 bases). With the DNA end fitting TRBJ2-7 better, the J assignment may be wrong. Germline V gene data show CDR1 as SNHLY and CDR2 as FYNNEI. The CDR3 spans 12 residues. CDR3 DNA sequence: TGTGCCAGCAGGGTGACAGGATACGAGCAGTACTTC. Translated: CASRVTGYEQYF.

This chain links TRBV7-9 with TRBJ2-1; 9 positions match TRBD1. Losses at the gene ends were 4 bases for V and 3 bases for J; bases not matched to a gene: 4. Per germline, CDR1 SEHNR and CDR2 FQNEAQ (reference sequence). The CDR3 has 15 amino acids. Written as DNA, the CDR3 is TGTGCCAGCAGCTCTCGGGACAGGGTCTACAATGAGCAGTTCTTC. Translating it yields CASSSRDRVYNEQFF.

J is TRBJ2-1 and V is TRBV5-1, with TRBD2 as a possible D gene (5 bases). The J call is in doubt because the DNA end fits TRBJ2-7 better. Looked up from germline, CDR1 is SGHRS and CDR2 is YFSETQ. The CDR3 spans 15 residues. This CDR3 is CASSLEGSIYNEQYF. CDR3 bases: TGCGCCAGCAGCCTGGAAGGGAGTATTTACAATGAGCAGTACTTC.

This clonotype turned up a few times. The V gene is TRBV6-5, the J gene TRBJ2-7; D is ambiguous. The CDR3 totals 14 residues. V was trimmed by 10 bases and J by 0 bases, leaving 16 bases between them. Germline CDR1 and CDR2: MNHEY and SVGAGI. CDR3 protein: CATMARASSYEQYF. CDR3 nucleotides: TGTGCCACCATGGCACGAGCGAGCTCCTACGAGCAGTACTTC.

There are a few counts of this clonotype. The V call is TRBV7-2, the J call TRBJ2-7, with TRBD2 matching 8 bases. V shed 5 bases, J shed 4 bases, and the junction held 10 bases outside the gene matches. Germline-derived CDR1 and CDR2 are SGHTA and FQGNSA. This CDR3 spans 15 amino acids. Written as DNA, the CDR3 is TGTGCCAGCAGCCAATCCGGCGGGGGGATGTACGAGCAGTACTTC. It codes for CASSQSGGGMYEQYF.

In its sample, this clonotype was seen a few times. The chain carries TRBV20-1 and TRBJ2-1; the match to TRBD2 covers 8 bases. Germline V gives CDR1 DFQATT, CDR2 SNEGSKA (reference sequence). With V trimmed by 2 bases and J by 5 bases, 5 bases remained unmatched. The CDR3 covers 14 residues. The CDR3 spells CSARTSGGDNEQFF. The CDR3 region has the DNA TGCAGTGCTAGAACTAGCGGTGGGGACAATGAGCAGTTCTTC.

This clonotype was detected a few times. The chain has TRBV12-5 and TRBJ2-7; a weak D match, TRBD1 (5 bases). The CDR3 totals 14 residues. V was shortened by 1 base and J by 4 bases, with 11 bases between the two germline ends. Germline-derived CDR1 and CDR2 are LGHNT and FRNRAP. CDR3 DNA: TGTGCTAGTGGTTTGGGGACAACTCCTTACGAGCAGTACTTC. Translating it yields CASGLGTTPYEQYF.

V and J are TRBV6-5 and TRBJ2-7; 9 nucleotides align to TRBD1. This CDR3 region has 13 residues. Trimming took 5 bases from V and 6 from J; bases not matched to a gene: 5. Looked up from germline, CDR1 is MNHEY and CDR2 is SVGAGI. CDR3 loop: CASSRGTGSEQYF. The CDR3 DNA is TGTGCCAGCAGTAGAGGGACAGGGAGCGAGCAGTACTTC.

As DNA, the CDR3 is TGTGCCAGCAGTTACTCGGGGCGGAATAATGAAAAACTGTTTTTT. Protein product: CASSYSGRNNEKLFF. This chain joins TRBV6-5 and TRBJ1-4, with D possibly TRBD1 on 5 matching bases. The germline CDR1 and CDR2 sequences are MNHEY and SVGAGI. V lost 0 bases and J 4 bases, leaving 9 bases between the germline ends. The CDR3 runs to 15 residues.

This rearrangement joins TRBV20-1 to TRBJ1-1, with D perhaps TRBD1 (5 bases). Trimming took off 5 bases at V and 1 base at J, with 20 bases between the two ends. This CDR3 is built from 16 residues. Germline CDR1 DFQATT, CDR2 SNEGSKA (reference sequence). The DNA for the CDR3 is TGCAGTGCTCAACGACAAGGGACCGTTTCGAACACTGAAGCTTTCTTT. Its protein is CSAQRQGTVSNTEAFF.

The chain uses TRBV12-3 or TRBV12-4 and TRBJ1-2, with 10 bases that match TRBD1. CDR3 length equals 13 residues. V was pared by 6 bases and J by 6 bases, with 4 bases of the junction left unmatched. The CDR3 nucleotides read TGTGCCAGCAGGCCGGGACAGGGGCATGGCTACACCTTC. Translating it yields CASRPGQGHGYTF.

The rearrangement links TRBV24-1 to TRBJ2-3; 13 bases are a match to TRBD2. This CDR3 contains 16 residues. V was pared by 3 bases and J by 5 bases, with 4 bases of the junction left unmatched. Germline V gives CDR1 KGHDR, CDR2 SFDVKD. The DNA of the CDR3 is TGTGCCACCAGTGATACTAGCGGGGGGGCGGTAGATACGCAGTATTTT. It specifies CATSDTSGGAVDTQYF.

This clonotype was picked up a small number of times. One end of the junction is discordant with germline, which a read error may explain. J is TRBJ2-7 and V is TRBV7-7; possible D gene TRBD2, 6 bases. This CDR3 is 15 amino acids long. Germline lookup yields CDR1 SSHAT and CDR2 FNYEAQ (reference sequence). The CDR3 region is CASSLGRDSSYEQYF. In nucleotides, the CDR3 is TGTGCTAGCAGCTTAGGTCGGGACTCCTCCTACGAGCAGTACTTC.

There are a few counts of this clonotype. The DNA of the CDR3 is TGCAGTGCCAAAAACCTCGGGGGTCGGGAGACCCAGTACTTC. This sequence encodes CSAKNLGGRETQYF. This chain uses TRBV20-1 with TRBJ2-5, with D tentatively TRBD2 (6 bases). The CDR3 totals 14 residues. The V end lost 6 bases, the J end lost 5 bases, and 19 bases lay between the germline ends. Germline CDR1 is DFQATT and CDR2 is SNEGSKA (reference sequence).

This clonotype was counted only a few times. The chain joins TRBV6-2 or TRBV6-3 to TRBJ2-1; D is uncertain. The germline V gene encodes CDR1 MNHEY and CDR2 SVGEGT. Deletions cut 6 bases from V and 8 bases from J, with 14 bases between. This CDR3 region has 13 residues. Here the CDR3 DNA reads TGTGCCAGCAGCCCCCGGTATGATGATGAGCAGTTCTTC. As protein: CASSPRYDDEQFF.

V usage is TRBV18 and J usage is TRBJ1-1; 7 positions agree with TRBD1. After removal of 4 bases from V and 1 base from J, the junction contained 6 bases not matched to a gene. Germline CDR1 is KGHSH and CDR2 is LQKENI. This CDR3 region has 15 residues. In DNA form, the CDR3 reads TGTGCCAGCTCACAGAGACAGGGAGAGAACACTGAAGCTTTCTTT. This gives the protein CASSQRQGENTEAFF. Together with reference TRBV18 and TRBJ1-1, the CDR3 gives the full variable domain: NAGVMQNPRHLVRRRGQEARLRCSPMKGHSHVYWYRQLPEEGLKFMVYLQKENIIDESGMPKERFSAEFPKEGPSILRIQQVVRGDSAAYFCASSQRQGENTEAFFGQGTRLTVV.

CDR3 sequence reads: CASSLSGVAFF. The CDR3 bases are TGTGCCAGCAGTTTATCTGGTGTGGCTTTCTTT. The rearrangement uses TRBV28 and TRBJ1-1; no clear D gene. CDR3 size: 11 residues. Germline-derived CDR1 and CDR2 are MDHEN and SYDVKM. The ends were cut back, 1 base at V and 11 bases at J, with 8 bases in the middle. Together with reference TRBV28 and TRBJ1-1, the CDR3 gives the full variable domain: DVKVTQSSRYLVKRTGEKVFLECVQDMDHENMFWYRQDPGLGLRLIYFSYDVKMKEKGDIPEGYSVSREKKERFSLILESASTNQTSMYLCASSLSGVAFFGQGTRLTVV.

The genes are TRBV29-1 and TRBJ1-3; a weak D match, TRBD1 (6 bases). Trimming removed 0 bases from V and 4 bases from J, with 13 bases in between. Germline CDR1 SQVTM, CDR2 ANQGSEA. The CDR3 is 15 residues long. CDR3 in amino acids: CSVEDPGAYGNTIYF. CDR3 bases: TGCAGCGTTGAAGACCCGGGGGCTTACGGAAACACCATATATTTT.

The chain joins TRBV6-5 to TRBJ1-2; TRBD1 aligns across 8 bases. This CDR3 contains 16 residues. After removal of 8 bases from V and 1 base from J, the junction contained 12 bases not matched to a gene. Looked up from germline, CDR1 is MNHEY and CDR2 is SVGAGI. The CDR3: CASRWTGTPNNYGYTF. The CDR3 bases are TGTGCCAGCCGATGGACAGGGACCCCTAATAACTATGGCTACACCTTC.

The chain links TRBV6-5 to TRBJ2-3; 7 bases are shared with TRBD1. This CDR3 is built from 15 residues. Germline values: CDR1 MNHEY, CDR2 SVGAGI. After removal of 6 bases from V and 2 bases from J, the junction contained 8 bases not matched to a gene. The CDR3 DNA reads TGTGCCAGCAGGTTCCAAAGGGGGCACACAGATACGCAGTATTTT. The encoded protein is CASRFQRGHTDTQYF.

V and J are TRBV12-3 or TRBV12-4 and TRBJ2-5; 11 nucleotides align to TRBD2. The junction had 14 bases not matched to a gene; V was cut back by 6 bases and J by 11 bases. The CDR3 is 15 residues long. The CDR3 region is CASSYGTSGHNEQYF. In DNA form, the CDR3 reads TGTGCCAGCAGCTACGGGACTAGCGGTCACAATGAGCAGTACTTC.

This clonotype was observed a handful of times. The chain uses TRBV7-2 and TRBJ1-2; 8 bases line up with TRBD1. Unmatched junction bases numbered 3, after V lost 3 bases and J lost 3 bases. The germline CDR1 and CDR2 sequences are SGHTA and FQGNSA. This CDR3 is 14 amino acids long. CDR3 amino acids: CASSLDRVYYGYTF. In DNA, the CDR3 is TGTGCCAGCAGCTTGGACAGGGTATACTATGGCTACACCTTC. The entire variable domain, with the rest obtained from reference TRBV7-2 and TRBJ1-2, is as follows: GAGVSQSPSNKVTEKGKDVELRCDPISGHTALYWYRQSLGQGLEFLIYFQGNSAPDKSGLPSDRFSAERTGGSVSTLTIQRTQQEDSAVYLCASSLDRVYYGYTFGSGTRLTVV.

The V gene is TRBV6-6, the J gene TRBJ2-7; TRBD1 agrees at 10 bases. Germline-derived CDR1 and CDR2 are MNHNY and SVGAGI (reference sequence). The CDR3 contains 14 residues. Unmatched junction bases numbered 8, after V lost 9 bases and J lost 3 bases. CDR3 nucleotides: TGTGCCAGTAGTAGGACAGGGGGAAACTACGAGCAGTACTTC. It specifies CASSRTGGNYEQYF.

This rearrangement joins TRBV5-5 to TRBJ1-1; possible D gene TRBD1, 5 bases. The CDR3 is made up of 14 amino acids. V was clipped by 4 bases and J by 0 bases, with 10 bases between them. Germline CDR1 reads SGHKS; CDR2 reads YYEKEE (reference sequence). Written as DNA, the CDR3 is TGTGCCAGCAGCCAAGGGACGGTGAACACTGAAGCTTTCTTT. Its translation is CASSQGTVNTEAFF.

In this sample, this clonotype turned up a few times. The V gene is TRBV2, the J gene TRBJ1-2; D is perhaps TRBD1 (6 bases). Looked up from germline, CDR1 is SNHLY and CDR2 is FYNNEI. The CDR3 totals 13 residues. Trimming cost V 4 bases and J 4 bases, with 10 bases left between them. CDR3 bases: TGTGCCAGCAGTGCAGGGGCGGTCTATGGCTACACCTTC. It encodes CASSAGAVYGYTF.